This T cell receptor beta chain derives from a study of cytomegalovirus exposure and HLA in healthy donors. Whole-study findings and limits: An analysis that was carried out later associated 16,951 TCR beta sequences with HLA alleles at 0.05 false discovery rate.

Germline V gene data show CDR1 as MRHNA and CDR2 as SNTAGT. This CDR3 region has 15 residues. With 6 bases clipped from V and 4 bases from J, the junction kept 8 bases outside the gene matches. By share of the sample, this clone is medium-sized (0.01 to 0.1%). As yet, its antigen is unknown. It was with 60 Vbeta and 13 Jbeta primers that the PCR ran. The method was immunoSEQ multiplex PCR; TCRdb's version includes in-frame clones alone and lacks a portion of them. The table includes some 120,000 clones, roughly 83% detected once. This receptor was identified in a man between 25 and 39 years old in good health and CMV-seropositive. Source material: PBMCs. The chain recombines TRBV6-4 with TRBJ1-5; 8 nucleotides line up with TRBD1. The CDR3 here is CASSQGASGNQPQHF. The CDR3 region has the DNA TGTGCCAGCAGCCAGGGGGCGAGCGGAAATCAGCCCCAGCATTTT.